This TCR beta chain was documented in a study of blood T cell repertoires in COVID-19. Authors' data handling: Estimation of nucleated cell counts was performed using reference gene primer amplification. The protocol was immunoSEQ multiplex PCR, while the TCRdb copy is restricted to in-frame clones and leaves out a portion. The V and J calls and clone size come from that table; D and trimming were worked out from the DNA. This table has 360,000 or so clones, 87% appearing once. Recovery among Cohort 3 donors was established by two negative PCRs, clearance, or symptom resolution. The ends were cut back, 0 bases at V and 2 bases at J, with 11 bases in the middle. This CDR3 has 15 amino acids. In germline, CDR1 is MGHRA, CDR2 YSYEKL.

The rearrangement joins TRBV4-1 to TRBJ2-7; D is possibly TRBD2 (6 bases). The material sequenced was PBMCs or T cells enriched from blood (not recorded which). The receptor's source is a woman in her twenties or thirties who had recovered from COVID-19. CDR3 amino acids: CASSQDRGTPYEQYF. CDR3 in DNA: TGCGCCAGCAGCCAAGATCGAGGGACTCCCTACGAGCAGTACTTC.